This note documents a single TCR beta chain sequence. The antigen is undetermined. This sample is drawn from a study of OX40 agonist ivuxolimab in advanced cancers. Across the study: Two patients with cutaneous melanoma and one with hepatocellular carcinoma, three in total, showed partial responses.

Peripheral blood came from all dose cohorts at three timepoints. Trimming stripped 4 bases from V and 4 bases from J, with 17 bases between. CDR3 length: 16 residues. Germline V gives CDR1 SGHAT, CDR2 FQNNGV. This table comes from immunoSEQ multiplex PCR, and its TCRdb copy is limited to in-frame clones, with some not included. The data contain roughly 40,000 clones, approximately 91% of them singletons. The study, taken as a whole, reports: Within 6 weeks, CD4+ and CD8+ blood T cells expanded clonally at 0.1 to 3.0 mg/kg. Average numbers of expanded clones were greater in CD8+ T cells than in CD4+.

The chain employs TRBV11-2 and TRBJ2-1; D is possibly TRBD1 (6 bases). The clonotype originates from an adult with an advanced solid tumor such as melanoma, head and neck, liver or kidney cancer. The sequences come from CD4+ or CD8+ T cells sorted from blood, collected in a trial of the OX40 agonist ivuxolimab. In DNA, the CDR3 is TGTGCCAGCAGCTCCTTTCGGGACAAGAAATACAATGAGCAGTTCTTC. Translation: CASSSFRDKKYNEQFF.